This T cell receptor beta chain was identified in a study of T cells in Graves' hyperthyroidism and ophthalmopathy. About the study: Peripheral blood was taken when the disease was first diagnosed, before any treatment began.

This clonotype showed up many times. Its target is unknown. TCR beta CDR3 regions were amplified from RNA. A set of HTBI primers served as the primers for a first-round RT-PCR of the TCR CDR3. TCRdb recomputed calls from the multiplex PCR reads with MiXCR, one row per CDR3 protein. The data contain around 56,000 distinct CDR3 sequences, about 50% of them singletons. CDR3 length: 15 residues. Germline assignment: CDR1 LNHDA and CDR2 SQIVND (reference sequence). V lost 2 bases to trimming and J lost 1 base, with 12 bases between them. General study findings and limits: Blood also contained most expanded thyroid clonotypes above 0.001.

Diagnostic decisions used clinical symptoms, serum thyroxine and TRAb, thyroid ultrasound and orbital computed tomography. The rearrangement links TRBV19 to TRBJ2-7, with unresolved D. Sequencing used blood. This clonotype was sampled from a woman aged 25 to 39 with Graves' ophthalmopathy. CDR3: CASSIIVGMSYEQYF. In DNA form, the CDR3 reads TGTGCCAGTAGTATAATTGTGGGGATGTCCTACGAGCAGTACTTC.